Listed below are T cell receptor beta chains from one sample, sequenced in a study of metastatic and nonmetastatic thyroid tumors. MiXCR reprocessed the PCR reads for TCRdb. The sample lists 5,500 to 7,500 clones, 25% to 30% occurring once. The sequenced material came from adjacent normal tissue. The receptor source for this set is a female donor with papillary thyroid cancer or a benign thyroid nodule (not recorded which). Some clones in this sample may be carry-over from other donors' samples. The CDR3 runs from the conserved cysteine through the conserved F or W. The D gene is left open where the match is weak. Clone size appears in some rows only: once, few, many, or a class for an expanded clone.

j_call clone_size cdr3_length v_call d_call cdr3_nt cdr3_aa
TRBJ1-5 . 14 TRBV20-1 . TGCAGTGCTAGCATGGGGCTCCCCAATCAGCCCCAGCATTTT CSASMGLPNQPQHF
TRBJ2-7 once 16 TRBV20-1 TRBD2 TGCAGTGCTAGAGTTGGTAGCGGGACTAGCGGGGGGGAGCAGTACTTC CSARVGSGTSGGEQYF
TRBJ2-2 medium-sized 16 TRBV3-1 . TGTGCCAGCAGCTCCCGATGGGGGGGCAACACCGGGGAGCTGTTTTTT CASSSRWGGNTGELFF
TRBJ2-2 . 17 TRBV2 . TGTGCCAGCAGTGGTATACAGGGCTGTGCGAACACCGGGGAGCTGTTTTTT CASSGIQGCANTGELFF
TRBJ1-6 large 16 TRBV28 . TGTGCCAGCAGTTTATATTCAGGGTCCTATAATTCACCCCTCCACTTT CASSLYSGSYNSPLHF
TRBJ1-1 . 15 TRBV12-5 TRBD1 TGTGCTAGTGGTCCCGGAACAGGGGTGGGGACTGAGGCTTTCTTT CASGPGTGVGTEAFF
TRBJ2-5 medium-sized 15 TRBV6-1 . TGTGCCAGCAGTTCGGACCGAAGGTTCCAAGAGACCCAGTACTTC CASSSDRRFQETQYF
TRBJ2-1 . 11 TRBV11-2 . TGTGCCAGCAGCTATCGTATCACTCAGTTCTTC CASSYRITQFF
TRBJ1-5 once 16 TRBV18 . TGTGCCAGCTCAGAAACTACCACGTCGGGCAATCAGCCCCAGCATTTT CASSETTTSGNQPQHF
TRBJ1-5 medium-sized 15 TRBV2 . TGTGCCAGCAGTGAGCCCAGGACTAGCAATCAGCCCCAGCATTTT CASSEPRTSNQPQHF
TRBJ1-5 . 15 TRBV24-1 TRBD1 TGCGCCACCAGTGATGCCAGACAGGGCGGTCAGCCCCAGCATTTT CATSDARQGGQPQHF
TRBJ2-2 few 14 TRBV27 . TGTGCCAGCAGTTTTGGGACCCTTACCGGGGAGCTGTTTTTT CASSFGTLTGELFF
TRBJ2-7 . 11 TRBV6-1 . TGTGCCAGCAGTGAAAGATACGAGCAGTACTTC CASSERYEQYF
TRBJ2-1 medium-sized 17 TRBV7-9 TRBD2 TGTGCCAGCAGCTTATTGTTCAGCGGGGGAAAGTACAATGAGCAGTTCTTC CASSLLFSGGKYNEQFF
TRBJ2-7 . 12 TRBV20-1 . TGCAGTGCTAGAGGGGAGACCTACGAGCAGTACTTC CSARGETYEQYF
TRBJ2-7 . 15 TRBV20-1 TRBD2 TGCAGTGCTAGTGCCGGGACTAGAGGGAGATACGAGCAGTACTTC CSASAGTRGRYEQYF
TRBJ2-3 . 14 TRBV19 . TGTGCCAGTAGTTTTACCGGTAGCACAGATACGCAGTATTTT CASSFTGSTDTQYF
TRBJ1-2 . 16 TRBV20-1 TRBD1 TGCAGTGCTCGCGTATCCAGCAATGGACAGGTCTATGGCTACACCTTC CSARVSSNGQVYGYTF
TRBJ2-7 few 14 TRBV6-1 . TGTGCCAGCACCACCGGGACGGACCCCTACGAGCAGTACTTC CASTTGTDPYEQYF
TRBJ2-7 large 14 TRBV19 . TGTGCCAGTAGTTATAGGGTGTTTCCCTACGAGCAGTACTTC CASSYRVFPYEQYF
TRBJ2-1 large 11 TRBV24-1 . TGTGCCACCAGCCTCTGGGATGAGCAGTTCTTC CATSLWDEQFF
TRBJ1-2 . 16 TRBV13 . TGTGCCAGCAGCTTAGGGTCCGGGACGGTTGGGGATGGCTACACCTTC CASSLGSGTVGDGYTF
TRBJ2-3 . 14 TRBV7-8 TRBD1 TGTGCCAGCAGCTGGTGGACAGGCTCAGATACGCAGTATTTT CASSWWTGSDTQYF
TRBJ2-7 . 13 TRBV20-1 TRBD2 TGCAGTGCTAGCCCCGGGACTAGCTACGAGCAGTACTTC CSASPGTSYEQYF
TRBJ2-6 medium-sized 16 TRBV20-1 . TGCAGTGCTGATGACAACCTAGGATCTGGGGCCAACGTCCTGACTTTC CSADDNLGSGANVLTF
TRBJ2-2 few 15 TRBV27 . TGTGCCGGCAGTCGGACAATACTAAACACCGGGGAGCTGTTTTTT CAGSRTILNTGELFF
TRBJ2-3 . 17 TRBV11-1 TRBD1 TGTGCCAGCAGAAAGAGTCAGGGGGCCATGGGCACAGATACGCAGTATTTT CASRKSQGAMGTDTQYF
TRBJ1-3 medium-sized 12 TRBV12-3/TRBV12-4 . TGTGCCAGCAGTGACAGGGGAAACACCATATATTTT CASSDRGNTIYF
TRBJ2-7 few 12 TRBV28 . TGTGCCAGCAGTTTAGGTACCTACGAGCAGTACTTC CASSLGTYEQYF
TRBJ2-7 few 17 TRBV27 TRBD2 TGTGCCAGCAGTTTATCGGGACTAGCGGGAGTTATCTACGAGCAGTACTTC CASSLSGLAGVIYEQYF
TRBJ2-1 once 15 TRBV20-1 TRBD2 TGCAGTGCTAGAGATTTACTAGCGGGAAGCAATGAGCAGTTCTTC CSARDLLAGSNEQFF
TRBJ2-1 . 18 TRBV28 TRBD2 TGTGCCAGCAGTCTCCGCGATGGACTTAGCGGGATAGTAAATGAGCAGTTCTTC CASSLRDGLSGIVNEQFF
TRBJ2-1 . 14 TRBV2 . TGTGCCAGCAGTGAGGATCTAGTCGGCGATGAGCAGTTCTTC CASSEDLVGDEQFF
TRBJ1-3 . 18 TRBV4-1 . TGCGCCAGCAGCCAAGATGGGTCGAGGTTTCGGCTAGGAAACACCATATATTTT CASSQDGSRFRLGNTIYF
TRBJ1-4 medium-sized 11 TRBV29-1 . TGCAGCGTATTGACGGGTGAAAAACTGTTTTTT CSVLTGEKLFF
TRBJ1-3 . 11 TRBV10-2 . TGCGCCAGAAGTCACGGCAACACCATATATTTT CARSHGNTIYF
TRBJ2-1 medium-sized 14 TRBV2 . TGTGCCAGCAATTCGCAGGGTATAGGCAATGAGCAGTTCTTC CASNSQGIGNEQFF
TRBJ1-1 few 15 TRBV19 . TGTGCCAGTAGTGTACCGGGACAAGTGAACACTGAAGCTTTCTTT CASSVPGQVNTEAFF
TRBJ2-7 . 14 TRBV27 . TGTGCCAGCAGTCAGCGACAGGCTAAGTACGAGCAGTACTTC CASSQRQAKYEQYF
TRBJ1-5 . 14 TRBV20-1 . TGCAGTGCTAGCCGGGACACAAAAGGGCAGCCCCAGCATTTT CSASRDTKGQPQHF
TRBJ1-2 . 16 TRBV6-5 . TGTGCCAGCAGTTATACCTCACAGGGAGGGGTGGATGGCTTGACCTTC CASSYTSQGGVDGLTF
TRBJ1-1 once 17 TRBV20-1 TRBD1 TGCAGTGCTAGTCGCACCGGGACAGGGGGATTTAACACTGAAGCTTTCTTT CSASRTGTGGFNTEAFF
TRBJ2-5 . 15 TRBV18 . TGTGCCAGCTCACGGGAAGGGACCTACCAAGAGACCCAGTACTTC CASSREGTYQETQYF
TRBJ1-1 medium-sized 14 TRBV2 TRBD1 TGTGCCAGCAGGCAAGACAGGGTTGGGGTTGAAGCTTTCTTT CASRQDRVGVEAFF
TRBJ2-1 . 14 TRBV5-1 . TGCGCCAGCAGCTTAGCGGCTTCCTACAATGAGCAGTTCTTC CASSLAASYNEQFF
TRBJ2-7 . 14 TRBV20-1 . TGCAGTGCTAGAGATGGGGGACGCCGCTACGAGCAGTACTTC CSARDGGRRYEQYF
TRBJ1-2 . 14 TRBV6-1 . TGTGCCAGCAGCCGCACGGACGGGATTTATGGCTACACCTTC CASSRTDGIYGYTF
TRBJ2-7 . 13 TRBV19 . TGTGCCAGTAGTCACGACGTTTACTACGAGCAGTACTTC CASSHDVYYEQYF
TRBJ2-7 few 14 TRBV6-1 TRBD1 TGTGCCAGCAGCCTAGACAGGGGCCATATCGAGCAGTACTTC CASSLDRGHIEQYF
TRBJ2-7 many 16 TRBV6-2/TRBV6-3 . TGTGCCAGCAGTTACTCGATGGTCTCGGGTGACTACGAGCAGTACTTC CASSYSMVSGDYEQYF
TRBJ2-1 . 16 TRBV27 TRBD1 TGTGCCAGCAGTTTATTAGGTCAGGGGGCCTACAATGAGCAGTTCTTC CASSLLGQGAYNEQFF
TRBJ2-1 . 14 TRBV7-2 TRBD2 TGTGCCAGCAGCTTAGCGGGGGGGTCGAATGAGCAGTTCTTC CASSLAGGSNEQFF
TRBJ2-7 few 15 TRBV6-1 TRBD2 TGTGCCAGCAGTCCTCAAACCAGCGGGAGTTACGAGCAGTACTTC CASSPQTSGSYEQYF
TRBJ1-2 . 12 TRBV20-1 . TGCAGTGCTGGGAGGGACCGGGATGGCTACACCTTC CSAGRDRDGYTF
TRBJ1-1 few 12 TRBV28 . TGTGCCCTACAGGGTTTAAGCACTGAAGCTTTCTTT CALQGLSTEAFF
TRBJ2-3 many 16 TRBV3-1 . TGTGCCAGCAGCCAAGGTGTGCAGGGACACACAGATACGCAGTATTTT CASSQGVQGHTDTQYF
TRBJ1-1 medium-sized 13 TRBV7-2 . TGTGCCAGCAGCTTAGATATGAACACTGAAGCTTTCTTT CASSLDMNTEAFF